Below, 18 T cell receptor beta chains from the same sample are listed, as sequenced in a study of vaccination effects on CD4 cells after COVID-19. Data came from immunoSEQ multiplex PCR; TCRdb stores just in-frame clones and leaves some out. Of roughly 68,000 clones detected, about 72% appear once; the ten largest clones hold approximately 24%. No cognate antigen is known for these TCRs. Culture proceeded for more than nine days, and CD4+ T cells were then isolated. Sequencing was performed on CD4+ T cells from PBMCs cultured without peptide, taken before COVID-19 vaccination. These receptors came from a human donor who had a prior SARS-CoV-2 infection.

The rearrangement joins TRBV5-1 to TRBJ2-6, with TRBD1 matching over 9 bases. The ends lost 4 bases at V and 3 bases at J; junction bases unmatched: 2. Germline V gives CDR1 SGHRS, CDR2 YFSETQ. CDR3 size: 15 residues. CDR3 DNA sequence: TGCGCCAGCAGCAACAGGGGGCGTGGGGCCAACGTCCTGACTTTC. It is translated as CASSNRGRGANVLTF.

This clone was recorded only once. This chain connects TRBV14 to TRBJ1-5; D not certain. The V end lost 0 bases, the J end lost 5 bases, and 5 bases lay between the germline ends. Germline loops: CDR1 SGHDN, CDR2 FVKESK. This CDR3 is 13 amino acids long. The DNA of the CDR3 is TGTGCCAGCAGCCAAGATGGCTATCAGCCCCAGCATTTT. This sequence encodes CASSQDGYQPQHF.

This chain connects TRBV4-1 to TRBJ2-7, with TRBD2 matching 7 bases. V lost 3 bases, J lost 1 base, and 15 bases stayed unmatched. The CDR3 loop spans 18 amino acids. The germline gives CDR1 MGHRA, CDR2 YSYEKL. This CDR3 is CASSQRLVNWGGSYEQYF. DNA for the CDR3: TGCGCCAGCAGCCAGAGACTCGTTAACTGGGGGGGGTCCTACGAGCAGTACTTC.

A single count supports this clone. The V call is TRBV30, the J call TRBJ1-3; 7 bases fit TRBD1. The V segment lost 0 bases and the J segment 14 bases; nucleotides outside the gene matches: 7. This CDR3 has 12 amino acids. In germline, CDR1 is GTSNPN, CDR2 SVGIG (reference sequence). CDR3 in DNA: TGTGCCTGGAGTGTACACAGGGGACGTTTATATTTT. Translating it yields CAWSVHRGRLYF.

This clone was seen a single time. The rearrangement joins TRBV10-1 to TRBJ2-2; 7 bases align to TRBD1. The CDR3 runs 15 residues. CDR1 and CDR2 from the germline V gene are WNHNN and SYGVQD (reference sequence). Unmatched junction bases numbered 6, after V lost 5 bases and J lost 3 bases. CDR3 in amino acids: CASSTGTADTGELFF. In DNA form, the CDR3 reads TGCGCCAGCAGTACCGGGACAGCAGACACCGGGGAGCTGTTTTTT.

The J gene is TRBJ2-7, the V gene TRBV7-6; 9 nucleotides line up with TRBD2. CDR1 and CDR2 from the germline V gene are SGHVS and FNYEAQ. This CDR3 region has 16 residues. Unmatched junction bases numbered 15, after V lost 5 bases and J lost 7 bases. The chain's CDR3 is CASSRTRAGGPQEQYF. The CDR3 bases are TGTGCCAGCAGCCGGACGAGGGCGGGAGGGCCCCAGGAGCAGTACTTC. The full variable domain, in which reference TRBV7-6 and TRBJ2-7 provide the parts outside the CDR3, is GAGVSQSPRYKVTKRGQDVALRCDPISGHVSLYWYRQALGQGPEFLTYFNYEAQQDKSGLPNDRFSAERPEGSISTLTIQRTEQRDSAMYRCASSRTRAGGPQEQYFGPGTRLTVT.

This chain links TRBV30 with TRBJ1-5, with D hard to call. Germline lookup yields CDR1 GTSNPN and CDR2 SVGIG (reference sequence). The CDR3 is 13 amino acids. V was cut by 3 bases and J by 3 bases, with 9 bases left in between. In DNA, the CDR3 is TGTGCCTGGAGGGACGGATACAATCAGCCCCAGCATTTT. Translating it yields CAWRDGYNQPQHF.

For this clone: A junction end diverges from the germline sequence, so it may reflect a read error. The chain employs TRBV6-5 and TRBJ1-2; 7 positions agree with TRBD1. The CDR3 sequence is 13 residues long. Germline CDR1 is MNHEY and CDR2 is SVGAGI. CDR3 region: CASGYRGGYGYTF. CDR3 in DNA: TGTGCCAGCGGTTACAGGGGCGGCTATGGCTACACCTTC.

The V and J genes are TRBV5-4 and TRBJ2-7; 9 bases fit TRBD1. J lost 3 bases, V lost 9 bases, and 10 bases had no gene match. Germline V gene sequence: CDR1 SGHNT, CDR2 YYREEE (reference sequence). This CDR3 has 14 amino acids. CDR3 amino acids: CATKRQGGDYEQYF. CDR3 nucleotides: TGTGCCACGAAGAGACAGGGGGGCGACTACGAGCAGTACTTC.

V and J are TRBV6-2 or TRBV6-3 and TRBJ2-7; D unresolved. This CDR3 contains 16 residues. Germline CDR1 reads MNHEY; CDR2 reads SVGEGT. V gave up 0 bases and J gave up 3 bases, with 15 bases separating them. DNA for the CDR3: TGTGCCAGCAGTTACTCGCTCCTAGTGGGTATCTACGAGCAGTACTTC. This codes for CASSYSLLVGIYEQYF.

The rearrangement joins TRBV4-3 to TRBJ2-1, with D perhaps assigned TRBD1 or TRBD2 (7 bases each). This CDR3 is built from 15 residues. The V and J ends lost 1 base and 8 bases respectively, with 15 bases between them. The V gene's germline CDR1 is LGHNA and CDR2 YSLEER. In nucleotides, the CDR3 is TGCGCCAGCAGCCAAGTCCGACAGGGAGGGCATGAGCAGTTCTTC. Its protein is CASSQVRQGGHEQFF.

The CDR3 region is CASSSRVYGTEAFF. The CDR3 nucleotides read TGTGCCAGCAGCTCGAGGGTGTACGGCACTGAAGCTTTCTTT. The gene calls are TRBV5-5 and TRBJ1-1; D unclear. Germline V gene sequence: CDR1 SGHKS, CDR2 YYEKEE (reference sequence). Trimming removed 3 bases at V and 4 bases at J, with 13 bases between. The CDR3 is made up of 14 amino acids.

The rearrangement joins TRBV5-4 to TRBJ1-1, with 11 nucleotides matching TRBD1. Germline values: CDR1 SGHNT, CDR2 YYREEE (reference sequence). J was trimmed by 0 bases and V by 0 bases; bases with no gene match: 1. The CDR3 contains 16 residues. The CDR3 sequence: CASSLEGQGVNTEAFF. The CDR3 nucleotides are TGTGCCAGCAGCTTGGAGGGACAGGGGGTGAACACTGAAGCTTTCTTT.

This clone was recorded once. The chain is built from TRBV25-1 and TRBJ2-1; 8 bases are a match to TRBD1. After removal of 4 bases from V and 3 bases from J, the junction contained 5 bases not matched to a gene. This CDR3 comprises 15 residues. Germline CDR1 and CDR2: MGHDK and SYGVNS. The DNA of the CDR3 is TGTGCCAGCAGTGGGGACAGGTCCCTCTACAATGAGCAGTTCTTC. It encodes CASSGDRSLYNEQFF.

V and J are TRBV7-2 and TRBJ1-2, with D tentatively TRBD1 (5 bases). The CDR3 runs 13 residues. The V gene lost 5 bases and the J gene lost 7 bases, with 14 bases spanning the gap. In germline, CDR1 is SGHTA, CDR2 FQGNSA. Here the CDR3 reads CASSAGGTGGYTF. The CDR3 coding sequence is TGTGCCAGCAGCGCGGGGGGGACGGGTGGCTACACCTTC.

For the CDR3, the DNA is TGTGCCAGCAGCCTAGGGAAGCGGGGGGTCTCGGATACGCAGTATTTT. Its protein is CASSLGKRGVSDTQYF. The rearrangement joins TRBV3-1 (or the pseudogene TRBV3-2) to TRBJ2-3, with 9 bases lining up with TRBD2. Germline loops: CDR1 LGHDT, CDR2 YNNKEL (reference sequence). Trimming at V came to 4 bases and at J to 6 bases, leaving 11 bases not matched to a gene. The CDR3 has 16 residues.

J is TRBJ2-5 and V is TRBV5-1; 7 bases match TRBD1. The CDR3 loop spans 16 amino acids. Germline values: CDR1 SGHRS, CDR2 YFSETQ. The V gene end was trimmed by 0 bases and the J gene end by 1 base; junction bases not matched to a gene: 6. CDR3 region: CASSLDSAGGQETQYF. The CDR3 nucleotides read TGCGCCAGCAGCTTGGATTCGGCAGGGGGCCAAGAGACCCAGTACTTC.

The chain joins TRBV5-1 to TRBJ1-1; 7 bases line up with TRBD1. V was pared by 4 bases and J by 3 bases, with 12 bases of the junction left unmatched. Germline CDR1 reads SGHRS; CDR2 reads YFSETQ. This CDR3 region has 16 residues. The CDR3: CASSLGQVGLDTEAFF. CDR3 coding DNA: TGCGCCAGCAGCCTTGGACAGGTGGGGCTGGACACTGAAGCTTTCTTT.